A selection of T cell receptor beta chains follows, all from one sample in a study of CD8+CD57+ T cells in acquired aplastic anemia. TCRdb redid the calling of the reads with MiXCR, one entry per CDR3 protein. The sample carries roughly 160,000 distinct CDR3 sequences, 71% recorded once. Material for sequencing was sorted CD4+, CD8+, or CD8+CD57+ T cells (not recorded which) from PBMCs. The origin of the receptors is a human donor with aplastic anemia. Each CDR3 is given with its conserved first and last residue. D genes are given only for firm matches. Only some rows state a clone size, as once, few, many or a class for expanded clones.

V gene,D gene,J gene,clone size,CDR3 DNA,CDR3 protein
TRBV7-8,TRBD2,TRBJ2-3,-,TGTGCCAGCAGCTCAGGACTAGCGGCCGTCAAGTATTTT,CASSSGLAAVKYF
TRBV6-4,-,TRBJ1-1,-,TGTGCCAGCAGTGAAATAATGGGCACTGAAGCTTTCTTT,CASSEIMGTEAFF
TRBV20-1,-,TRBJ1-1,-,TGCAGTGCTCCCATCCTGGACGGTGAAGCTTTCTTT,CSAPILDGEAFF
TRBV7-9,-,TRBJ2-7,-,TGTGCCAGCAGCTCCCCTACCAGCAACGAGCAGTACTTC,CASSSPTSNEQYF
TRBV20-1,TRBD2,TRBJ2-7,few,TGCAGTGCTAGAGACAGCCAGGCACTAGCGAGGAACTACGAGCAGTACTTC,CSARDSQALARNYEQYF
TRBV24-1,-,TRBJ2-7,-,TGTGCCTCCGACGGACGGCTATCGATATGGCAGTACTTC,CASDGRLSIWQYF
TRBV20-1,TRBD2,TRBJ2-5,-,TGCAGTGCGGATGCGGGACTAGCGGCACCCCAGTACTTC,CSADAGLAAPQYF
TRBV5-1,-,TRBJ2-7,-,TGCGCCAGCAGCTTCGGGACATCGGACGAGCAGTACTTC,CASSFGTSDEQYF
TRBV7-2,TRBD1,TRBJ1-2,-,TGTGCCAGCAGCTTAGCGAATACAGGGGGTGGCTATGGCTACACCTTC,CASSLANTGGGYGYTF
TRBV7-9,-,TRBJ2-7,-,TGTGCCAGCAGCCACACAGGGAACGAGCAGTACTTC,CASSHTGNEQYF
TRBV19,TRBD1,TRBJ2-1,-,TGTGCCAGTAGTATCTTGGCAGGGGGTTCTGGTGAGCAGTTCTTC,CASSILAGGSGEQFF
TRBV11-3,-,TRBJ2-1,-,TGTGCCAGCAGCCCGTCAGGGCGTTCCAATGAGCAGTTCTTC,CASSPSGRSNEQFF
TRBV9,-,TRBJ2-3,-,TGTGCCAGCAGCGTAGTAACTAACACAGATACGCAGTATTTT,CASSVVTNTDTQYF
TRBV7-9,TRBD2,TRBJ2-2,-,TGTGCCAGCAGCAATAGACTAGCGGGAGGGCGAGGTACCGGGGAGCTGTTTTTT,CASSNRLAGGRGTGELFF
TRBV15,-,TRBJ2-7,-,TGTGCCACCAGCAGAGATGGAGAGTACCACGAGCAGTACTTC,CATSRDGEYHEQYF
TRBV2,TRBD1,TRBJ2-7,once,TGTGCCAGCACATGGGACAGGAGCTACGAGCAGTACTTC,CASTWDRSYEQYF
TRBV19,-,TRBJ1-5,-,TGTGCCAGTAGTGGAAGCTCGAGCAATCAGCCCCAGCATTTT,CASSGSSSNQPQHF
TRBV29-1,TRBD2,TRBJ2-3,-,TGCAGCGTTGAAGGCGGGGGAGGGGACACAGATACGCAGTATTTT,CSVEGGGGDTDTQYF
TRBV6-5,-,TRBJ2-5,-,TGTGCCAGCAGTTACGGCTGGGGCCAAGAGACCCAGTACTTC,CASSYGWGQETQYF
TRBV6-4,-,TRBJ1-6,many,TGTGCCAGCAGTGACGGAGAGGATAGGGATTCACCCCTCCACTTT,CASSDGEDRDSPLHF
TRBV19,TRBD2,TRBJ2-7,once,TGTGCCAGTAGTATTAGGACTAGCGGGAACGAGCAGTACTTC,CASSIRTSGNEQYF
TRBV12-3/TRBV12-4,-,TRBJ1-6,many,TGTGCCAGCGGGTGGGCAGCCTGGTCCTATAATTCACCCCTCCACTTT,CASGWAAWSYNSPLHF
TRBV20-1,-,TRBJ2-7,-,TGCAGTGCTAAGGACAGAAGACGGCTCGACGAGCAGTACTTC,CSAKDRRRLDEQYF
TRBV29-1,-,TRBJ1-4,-,TGCAGTGCGCTCAGTGAAAAACTGTTTTTT,CSALSEKLFF
TRBV15,-,TRBJ2-7,-,TGTGCCACCAGCAGAGCTCCCACTAGCTGGGTCTACGAGCAGTACTTC,CATSRAPTSWVYEQYF
TRBV2,-,TRBJ1-2,-,TGTGCCAGCAGTGTACAGGGAGGCTATGGCTACACCTTC,CASSVQGGYGYTF
TRBV2,-,TRBJ1-6,-,TGTGCCAGCAGTGAATCTGTTGGGAATTCACCCCTCCACTTT,CASSESVGNSPLHF
TRBV10-3,-,TRBJ1-1,-,TGTGCCATCAGTGCTCGGGGTGATGAAGCTTTCTTT,CAISARGDEAFF
TRBV5-5,-,TRBJ1-5,-,TGTGCCAGCAGCTTTGACCTTAGCAATCAGCCCCAGCATTTT,CASSFDLSNQPQHF
TRBV10-3,TRBD2,TRBJ2-5,-,TGTGCCATCAAAGCGGGGGGGGAGAGGGAGACCCAGTACTTC,CAIKAGGERETQYF
TRBV6-5,-,TRBJ1-4,many,TGTGCCAGCAGCAGGGCCCCAACTAATGAAAAACTGTTTTTT,CASSRAPTNEKLFF
TRBV5-1,TRBD1,TRBJ2-5,-,TGCGCCAGCAGCTTGGAGGGACAGGGGTACGAGACCCAGTACTTC,CASSLEGQGYETQYF
TRBV7-8,-,TRBJ1-2,-,TGTGCCAGCAGCCTAGGGTATCAGCTCTATGGCTACACCTTC,CASSLGYQLYGYTF
TRBV7-3,TRBD1,TRBJ2-5,once,TGTGCCAGCAGTCGGAGGGGACAGGGGTTAGGGGAGACCCAGTACTTC,CASSRRGQGLGETQYF
TRBV6-4,TRBD1,TRBJ1-1,-,TGTGCCAGCAGTAGATACAGGGGGTCGGGGTCTGAAGCTTTCTTT,CASSRYRGSGSEAFF
TRBV7-2,TRBD2,TRBJ2-1,-,TGTGCCAGCAGCTTAGTTGCACTAGCGGGGGGGCCGGGTGAGCAGTTCTTC,CASSLVALAGGPGEQFF
TRBV19,-,TRBJ2-1,-,TGTGCCAGTAGACCCTCGGCGGTGGGCCCGGATGAGCAGTTCTTC,CASRPSAVGPDEQFF
TRBV14,TRBD2,TRBJ2-5,-,TGTGCCAGCAGCCTCGGACTAGCGGGACGCGGGACCCAGTACTTC,CASSLGLAGRGTQYF
TRBV2,TRBD1,TRBJ1-5,-,TGTGCCAGCATGGGACAGACGAGTTATCAGCCCCAGCATTTT,CASMGQTSYQPQHF
TRBV6-6,-,TRBJ2-5,once,TGTGCCAGTTCCACTAGCATGAGAGAGACCCAGTACTTC,CASSTSMRETQYF
TRBV5-6,TRBD2,TRBJ2-7,-,TGCGCCAGCAGTGATGGCGGGAGGCCATCCTACGAGCAGTACTTC,CASSDGGRPSYEQYF
TRBV7-9,-,TRBJ1-6,-,TGTGCCAGCACTGGCTGGAATTCACCCCTCCACTTT,CASTGWNSPLHF
TRBV5-4,-,TRBJ2-5,-,TGTGCCAGCAGCGGACAGACCCAAGAGACCCAGTACTTC,CASSGQTQETQYF
TRBV7-7,TRBD2,TRBJ2-1,-,TGTGCCAGCAGCCCCTGGCTAGCGGGAGCCTCCAATGAGCAGTTCTTC,CASSPWLAGASNEQFF
TRBV15,-,TRBJ2-7,-,TGTGCCACCAGCACCGGGACACAACTGAACGAGCAGTACTTC,CATSTGTQLNEQYF
TRBV7-8,-,TRBJ1-2,-,TGTGCCAGCAGCACCTGGACAGTCCCTAACTATGGCTACACCTTC,CASSTWTVPNYGYTF
TRBV7-2,-,TRBJ2-3,-,TGTGCCAGCAGCCGCCCACAGGCGGCCTCGGATACGCAGTATTTT,CASSRPQAASDTQYF
TRBV20-1,TRBD1,TRBJ1-2,-,TGCAGTGCTTACGGGACAGGGGTTGGCTACACCTTC,CSAYGTGVGYTF
TRBV7-9,-,TRBJ1-2,-,TGTGCCAGCAGCTTACCAGGAGAAATAAAATCCTATGGCTACACCTTC,CASSLPGEIKSYGYTF
TRBV5-1,-,TRBJ1-1,-,TGCGCCAGCTCCGGGGGCCGCGGGCACACTGAAGCTTTCTTT,CASSGGRGHTEAFF
TRBV15,-,TRBJ2-6,-,TGTGCCACGGCACCGGGCGAAAGCTCTGGGGCCAACGTCCTGACTTTC,CATAPGESSGANVLTF
TRBV20-1,-,TRBJ1-4,-,TGCAGTGCTAGAGATCGGTCCGGGGTGTGGGAAAAACTGTTTTTT,CSARDRSGVWEKLFF
TRBV5-6,-,TRBJ2-7,few,TGTGCCAGCAGCTTGGCCGACGAGCAGTACTTC,CASSLADEQYF
TRBV7-8,-,TRBJ2-7,few,TGTGCCAGCAGCTTAAGGCCGGGGAACACCTACGAGCAGTACTTC,CASSLRPGNTYEQYF
TRBV2,TRBD1,TRBJ2-5,-,TGTGCCAGCAGTGTTTTACAGGGGGCGAGAGGAGAGACCCAGTACTTC,CASSVLQGARGETQYF
TRBV4-1,-,TRBJ1-5,-,TGCGCCAGCAGCCATTCACAGGGACGCGATCAGCCCCAGCATTTT,CASSHSQGRDQPQHF
TRBV7-6,TRBD1,TRBJ1-4,-,TGTGCCAGCAGCTCCCGGGACAGGCATAATGAAAAACTGTTTTTT,CASSSRDRHNEKLFF